The rows below give T cell receptor beta chains drawn from one sample of a study of cytomegalovirus exposure and HLA in healthy donors. Clones were sequenced by immunoSEQ multiplex PCR, and TCRdb holds only the in-frame ones, with some missing. The sample carries roughly 190,000 clones, 86% recorded once. The sequenced sample was PBMCs. The receptors here all came from a man aged 30 to 39 in good health and CMV-seropositive. Each CDR3 is given with its conserved first and last residue. The D gene is left open where the match is weak. Not all rows give a size; the values are once, few, many and, for expanded clones, a class.

clone_size j_call d_call v_call cdr3_aa cdr3_nt
once TRBJ2-3 TRBD2 TRBV4-3 CASSPRLGLAGGLTDTQYF TGCGCCAGCAGCCCCCGGTTGGGATTAGCGGGGGGCCTCACAGATACGCAGTATTTT
. TRBJ1-1 . TRBV7-7 CASSPWGFSAFF TGTGCCAGCAGCCCTTGGGGGTTCTCAGCTTTCTTT
. TRBJ2-5 TRBD2 TRBV5-1 CASSLALGGYQETQYF TGCGCCAGCAGCTTGGCCTTGGGAGGGTACCAAGAGACCCAGTACTTC
. TRBJ1-5 . TRBV7-3 CASSPPGKRGNQPQHF TGTGCCAGCAGCCCTCCGGGGAAACGTGGCAATCAGCCCCAGCATTTT
. TRBJ2-7 . TRBV5-4 CASSLGLQLVERGEQYF TGTGCCAGCAGCTTGGGACTTCAATTGGTTGAGCGAGGGGAGCAGTACTTC
. TRBJ2-7 . TRBV27 CASSPGWNYEQYF TGTGCCAGCAGTCCAGGGTGGAACTACGAGCAGTACTTC
. TRBJ2-7 . TRBV28 CASSSTYEQYF TGTGCCAGCAGTTCGACCTACGAGCAGTACTTC
once TRBJ1-2 . TRBV9 CASSVGFTNYGYTF TGTGCCAGCAGCGTAGGGTTCACTAACTATGGCTACACCTTC
. TRBJ2-3 . TRBV6-1 CASSKAEPDTQYF TGTGCCAGCAGTAAAGCTGAGCCAGATACGCAGTATTTT
. TRBJ2-7 . TRBV5-6 CASSLEEGVFPGEQYF TGTGCCAGCAGCTTGGAGGAGGGAGTGTTCCCTGGCGAGCAGTACTTC
. TRBJ2-1 TRBD2 TRBV27 CASSASGSSYNEQFF TGTGCCAGCAGTGCGAGCGGGAGCTCCTACAATGAGCAGTTCTTC